This entry features one T cell receptor beta chain sequence. The antigen is unknown. The PCR was carried out with 60 Vbeta primers and 13 Jbeta primers. Here immunoSEQ multiplex PCR was the method, and the copy in TCRdb shows in-frame clones only, minus some. The repertoire has more than 150,000 clones, approximately 82% of them found once; the top ten carry about 2.2%. The entry originates in a study of cytomegalovirus exposure and HLA in healthy donors. The wider study: An early data release held some 85 million unique TCRs from HLA-typed donors.

General observations from the study: Links to common viral pathogens appeared, in a later analysis, for several of the most significant clusters. Rates of TCR association differed by HLA locus in a later analysis, with DRB1 highest and HLA-C lowest.

V gave up 1 base and J gave up 2 bases; unmatched junction bases: 7. CDR1 is GTSNPN, CDR2 SVGIG, per germline (reference sequence). The CDR3 has 15 residues. The sequencing sample was made of PBMCs. The chain joins TRBV30 to TRBJ2-7; 8 bases are a match to TRBD1. This sequence was found in a woman in her 30s in good health and CMV-seronegative. CDR3 sequence: CAWSDRTGRPYEQYF. CDR3 nucleotide sequence: TGTGCCTGGAGTGATCGGACAGGGCGTCCCTACGAGCAGTACTTC.